Below are 14 T cell receptor beta chains sequenced from a single sample in a study of OX40 agonist ivuxolimab in advanced cancers. The data were produced by immunoSEQ multiplex PCR, yet TCRdb's version contains in-frame clones alone and is incomplete. The sample lists more than 85,000 clones, around 90% occurring once. The sample consisted of CD4+ or CD8+ T cells sorted from blood, taken in a trial of the OX40 agonist ivuxolimab. The receptors originated from an adult with an advanced solid tumor such as melanoma, head and neck, liver or kidney cancer.

The chain carries TRBV9 and TRBJ1-4; D is undetermined. V lost 3 bases, J lost 5 bases, and 11 bases lay in between. The CDR3 covers 14 residues. The germline CDR1 and CDR2 sequences are SGDLS and YYNGEE. The CDR3 DNA reads as TGTGCCAGCAGCGAATCGCTTGTAAATGAAAAACTGTTTTTT. Its protein is CASSESLVNEKLFF.

The V and J genes are TRBV7-2 and TRBJ2-3; 8 positions agree with TRBD2. This CDR3 region has 16 residues. J gave up 4 bases and V 5 bases, and 11 bases lay outside the gene matches. Per germline, CDR1 SGHTA and CDR2 FQGNSA. Written as DNA, the CDR3 is TGTGCCAGCAGCCCCCCGGGCGGGGGGCCCGCAGATACGCAGTATTTT. Translated: CASSPPGGGPADTQYF.

The chain employs TRBV28 and TRBJ1-1, with unresolved D. This CDR3 region has 12 residues. The germline gives CDR1 MDHEN, CDR2 SYDVKM. V dropped 6 bases and J dropped 1 base, with 6 bases sitting between them. Here the CDR3 reads CASRKPNTEAFF. In DNA form, the CDR3 reads TGTGCCAGCAGGAAGCCGAACACTGAAGCTTTCTTT.

The chain employs TRBV4-2 and TRBJ1-4; D is undetermined. Deletions cut 3 bases from V and 0 bases from J, with 14 bases between. In germline, CDR1 is LGHNA, CDR2 YNFKEQ. CDR3 length equals 17 residues. The DNA of the CDR3 is TGTGCCAGCAGCCATTACAGACTACGTACAACTAATGAAAAACTGTTTTTT. Translated: CASSHYRLRTTNEKLFF.

The chain couples TRBV25-1 to TRBJ2-7; 9 bases agree with TRBD2. CDR1 is MGHDK and CDR2 is SYGVNS in the germline V gene. After removal of 5 bases from V and 1 base from J, the junction contained 6 bases not matched to a gene. The CDR3 spans 15 residues. CDR3 DNA: TGTGCCAGCAGTAGGGCGGGAGGGGGGTCCTACGAGCAGTACTTC. Translation gives CASSRAGGGSYEQYF.

V usage is TRBV18 and J usage is TRBJ2-7; 9 positions agree with TRBD2. The CDR3 length is 17 residues. Trimming at V came to 4 bases and at J to 3 bases, leaving 13 bases not matched to a gene. Germline V gives CDR1 KGHSH, CDR2 LQKENI. The CDR3 DNA reads as TGTGCCAGCTCACTCTTAGCGGGAGTAGGGGTAAACTACGAGCAGTACTTC. Encoded protein: CASSLLAGVGVNYEQYF.

The chain couples TRBV2 to TRBJ2-5; possibly TRBD1 for D (6 bases). The ends were cut back, 3 bases at V and 3 bases at J, with 8 bases in the middle. Germline V gene lookup returns CDR1 SNHLY and CDR2 FYNNEI. The CDR3 has 13 amino acids. CDR3 sequence (DNA): TGTGCCAGCAGTGACAACAGGGAAGAGACCCAGTACTTC. Protein sequence: CASSDNREETQYF. The full variable domain, completed using reference TRBV2 and TRBJ2-5, is EPEVTQTPSHQVTQMGQEVILRCVPISNHLYFYWYRQILGQKVEFLVSFYNNEISEKSEIFDDQFSVERPDGSNFTLKIRSTKLEDSAMYFCASSDNREETQYFGPGTRLLVL.

The chain recombines TRBV7-2 with TRBJ2-7; D is ambiguous. With 1 base removed from V and 2 bases from J, the gap between germline ends came to 9 bases. This CDR3 contains 14 residues. Per germline, CDR1 SGHTA and CDR2 FQGNSA. CDR3 sequence: CASSLDAATYEQYF. In DNA, the CDR3 is TGTGCCAGCAGCTTAGATGCCGCTACCTACGAGCAGTACTTC.

CDR3 coding DNA: TGCGCCAGCAGCCAAGATGATGGAGATACGCAGTATTTT. Translated, it gives CASSQDDGDTQYF. This chain uses TRBV4-1 with TRBJ2-3; D unresolved. V dropped 0 bases and J dropped 5 bases, with 6 bases sitting between them. Germline V lookup: CDR1 MGHRA, CDR2 YSYEKL. The CDR3 totals 13 residues.

The chain joins TRBV19 to TRBJ2-3, with TRBD2 identical over 14 bases. Germline V gene lookup returns CDR1 LNHDA and CDR2 SQIVND (reference sequence). Trimming cost V 4 bases and J 2 bases; bases outside gene matches: 11. This CDR3 is 19 amino acids long. CDR3 coding DNA: TGTGCCAGTAGTAGAGGACTAGCGGGGGGCCTTTTATTCACAGATACGCAGTATTTT. Protein sequence: CASSRGLAGGLLFTDTQYF.

V usage is TRBV6-5 and J usage is TRBJ2-1; 9 bases map to TRBD1. The CDR3 runs 15 residues. V lost 3 bases, J lost 4 bases, and 4 bases stayed unmatched. Looked up from germline, CDR1 is MNHEY and CDR2 is SVGAGI. The CDR3: CASSYGTGSYNEQFF. CDR3 nucleotide sequence: TGTGCCAGCAGTTATGGGACAGGGTCTTACAATGAGCAGTTCTTC.

The chain carries TRBV9 and TRBJ2-3, with TRBD2 matching over 11 bases. The CDR3 contains 16 residues. J lost 6 bases, V lost 5 bases, and 11 bases had no gene match. From germline, CDR1 is SGDLS and CDR2 YYNGEE. The CDR3 loop is CASSPSGGLLTDTQYF. CDR3 nucleotides: TGTGCCAGCAGTCCTAGCGGGGGGCTACTCACGGATACGCAGTATTTT.

The chain joins TRBV30 to TRBJ1-3, with D unresolved. The V gene's germline CDR1 is GTSNPN and CDR2 SVGIG (reference sequence). The CDR3 has 12 residues. Trimming took off 3 bases at V and 8 bases at J, with 11 bases between the two ends. The CDR3 DNA reads as TGTGCCTGGAGCCGGGTTCAAGACACCATATATTTT. It encodes CAWSRVQDTIYF.

The rearrangement links TRBV2 to TRBJ1-1; 9 nucleotides line up with TRBD1. J lost 5 bases, V lost 4 bases, and 5 bases had no gene match. The CDR3 loop spans 14 amino acids. Germline CDR1 SNHLY, CDR2 FYNNEI. The CDR3 region is CASSGGQGPTEAFF. For the CDR3, the DNA is TGTGCCAGCAGTGGAGGACAGGGGCCAACTGAAGCTTTCTTT.